This T cell receptor (beta chain) was documented in a study of naive and memory T cell subsets. The beta constant-region primer was an equimolar mix of two oligonucleotides covering TRBC1 and TRBC2. In TCRdb, the UMI-ligation and nested PCR reads were re-called with MiXCR into one record per CDR3 protein. Of around 31,000 distinct CDR3 sequences in the sample, 9.5% to 12% are singletons; the top ten hold around a sixth. This clonotype was seen ten or more times. Its antigen is unidentified. Study-level results: Clonotypes here are unpaired alpha or beta chain sequences.

The sequenced material came from effector memory CD4+ T cells from blood. Sample subset: effector memory, CD45RA- CD27-. This receptor was taken from a human donor in good health.

The CDR3 here is CSARDLMDLGSPLHF. The DNA for the CDR3 is TGCAGTGCTAGAGATCTGATGGACCTTGGGTCACCCCTCCACTTT. The rearrangement links TRBV20-1 to TRBJ1-6; no firm D call. Looked up from germline, CDR1 is DFQATT and CDR2 is SNEGSKA (reference sequence). The V and J ends lost 0 bases and 10 bases respectively, with 16 bases between them. CDR3 length equals 15 residues.